The sample holds a few counts of the clone carrying this TCR beta chain. Its antigen is unknown. This CDR3 spans 14 amino acids. V was shortened by 6 bases and J by 7 bases, with 16 bases between the two germline ends. Germline CDR1 is MNHEY and CDR2 is SVGAGI. The data stem from a study of cytomegalovirus exposure and HLA in healthy donors. Study-wide findings and caveats: The likely explanation for a cluster of highly shared sequence variants was sequencing artifact.

This PCR relied on a set of 60 Vbeta primers and 13 Jbeta primers. Generated by immunoSEQ multiplex PCR, the TCRdb table keeps only in-frame clones and is missing some. Here the sample spans some 160,000 clones, 84% being singletons. Donors likely had unrecorded immune exposures despite being nominally healthy when sampled. Source material: PBMCs. This receptor was obtained from a boy between 2 and 10 years old in good health and CMV-seronegative. This chain links TRBV6-5 with TRBJ1-5; D is possibly TRBD1 (5 bases). CDR3 sequence (DNA): TGTGCCAGCAGAGGGGAAGGGGAAGGGCAGCCCCAGCATTTT. Residues: CASRGEGEGQPQHF.